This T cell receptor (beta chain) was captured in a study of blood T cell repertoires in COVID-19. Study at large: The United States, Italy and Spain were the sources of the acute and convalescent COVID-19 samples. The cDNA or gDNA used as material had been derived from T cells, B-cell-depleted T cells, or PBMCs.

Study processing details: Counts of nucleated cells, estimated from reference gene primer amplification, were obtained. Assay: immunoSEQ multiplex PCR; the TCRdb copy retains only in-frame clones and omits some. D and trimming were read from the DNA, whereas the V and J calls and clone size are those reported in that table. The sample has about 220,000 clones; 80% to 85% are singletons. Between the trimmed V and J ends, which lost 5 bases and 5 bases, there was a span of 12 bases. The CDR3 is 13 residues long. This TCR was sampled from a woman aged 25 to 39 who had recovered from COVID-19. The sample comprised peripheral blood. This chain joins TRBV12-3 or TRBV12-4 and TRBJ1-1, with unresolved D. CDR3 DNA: TGTGCCAGCAGTCCACGACTGGCAACTGAAGCTTTCTTT. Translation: CASSPRLATEAFF.